This passage covers 3 T cell receptor beta chains from one sample sequenced in a study of vaccination effects on CD4 cells after COVID-19 (dated 2022 in TCRdb). The ViraFEST assay stimulated PBMC with viral peptide pools and then used TCR sequencing to identify antigen-specific CD4+ T cell clonotypes by expansion. After less than 13 days of culture, CD4+ T cells were isolated with the EasySep CD4+ T cell isolation kit. Convalescent patients had PCR-confirmed SARS-CoV-2 infection between March and December 2020, before Alpha, Beta and Delta variants emerged in the United States. Library creation used the immunoSEQ multiplex PCR assay. TCRdb retrieved this table from immuneACCESS and kept in-frame rearrangements only. Not all clones are present; in checked studies, unresolved V genes account for under half, and no reason is known for the remainder. The sample has under 70,000 clones on record, around 76% of them singletons. Of the sample, 5.5% is held by the ten largest clones.

No antigen is known for these receptors. The specimen comprised CD4+ T cells from PBMCs cultured with HIV peptides, sampled before COVID-19 vaccination. Explained via the paper, the cell subset or site label denotes: HIV-1 Nef peptide pool negative control/reference culture. These receptors originate from a human donor who had a prior SARS-CoV-2 infection.

The CDR3 nucleotides are TGTGCCAGCAGCCAACGTACGGGACTAGTCTTCTACAATGAGCAGTTCTTC. Translation gives CASSQRTGLVFYNEQFF. The chain joins TRBV3-1 (or the pseudogene TRBV3-2) to TRBJ2-1; TRBD2 matches at 8 bases. The germline CDR1 and CDR2 sequences are LGHDT and YNNKEL (reference sequence). The junction had 9 bases not matched to a gene; V was cut back by 2 bases and J by 3 bases. There are 17 residues in the CDR3.

This chain connects TRBV5-1 to TRBJ1-3, with D possibly matching TRBD1 (5 bases). Trimming took off 5 bases at V and 2 bases at J, with 11 bases between the two ends. Germline V gene lookup returns CDR1 SGHRS and CDR2 YFSETQ. CDR3 size: 14 residues. The CDR3 reads CASRGGGAGNTIYF. Here the CDR3 DNA reads TGCGCCAGCAGGGGCGGAGGGGCTGGAAACACCATATATTTT.

V is TRBV28 and J is TRBJ2-7, with 10 bases identical to TRBD1. This CDR3 contains 15 residues. The V gene end was trimmed by 4 bases and the J gene end by 2 bases; junction bases not matched to a gene: 5. Germline V CDR1 and CDR2: MDHEN, SYDVKM. The CDR3 DNA sequence: TGTGCCAGCAGTTCCCGGGACAGGGGCACCTACGAGCAGTACTTC. It codes for CASSSRDRGTYEQYF.